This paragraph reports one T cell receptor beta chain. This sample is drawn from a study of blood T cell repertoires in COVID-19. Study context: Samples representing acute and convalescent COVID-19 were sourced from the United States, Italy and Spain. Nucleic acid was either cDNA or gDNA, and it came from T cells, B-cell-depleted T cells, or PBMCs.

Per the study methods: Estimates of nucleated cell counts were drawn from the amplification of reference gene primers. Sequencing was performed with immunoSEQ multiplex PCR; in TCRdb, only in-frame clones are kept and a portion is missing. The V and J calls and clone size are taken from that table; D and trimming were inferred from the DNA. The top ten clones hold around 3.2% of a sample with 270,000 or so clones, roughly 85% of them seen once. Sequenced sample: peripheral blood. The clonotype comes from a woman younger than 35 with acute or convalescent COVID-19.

CDR3 loop: CASSTTRGAGELFF. CDR3 DNA sequence: TGTGCCAGCAGCACGACCAGGGGGGCCGGGGAGCTGTTTTTT. This chain connects TRBV7-2 to TRBJ2-2; D is perhaps TRBD1 (7 bases). The length of the CDR3 is 14 residues. The germline CDR1 and CDR2 sequences are SGHTA and FQGNSA. Trimming removed 5 bases from V and 6 bases from J, with 13 bases in between.